The source of this T cell receptor (beta chain) is a study of tumor and adjacent non-tumor tissue in lung cancer. About the research overall: There were fewer than 15 adenocarcinoma, a couple of squamous cell carcinoma and 1 small cell lung cancer cases. The patients, approximately 9 men and roughly 5 women, were about 31 to 85 with stage I to III disease.

This clonotype was detected ten times or more. The antigen remains unidentified. Study-wide results and limits: Tumor tissue had significantly higher TCR diversity than normal lung. In normal lung, the top 100 clones were significantly more dominant than in tumor.

The template was RNA from unsorted bulk tissue. The library came from three nested PCR rounds adapted from ARM-PCR protocols. MiXCR, run by TCRdb on the multiplex PCR reads, gives a single entry per CDR3 protein. The table includes 100,000 to 150,000 distinct CDR3 sequences, 66% detected once. Sequenced input: lung tumor tissue. This clonotype was sampled from a man under 40 with non-small cell lung cancer.

The CDR3 loop reads CSAEMTSGGSSYEQYF. The CDR3 DNA reads TGCAGTGCTGAAATGACTAGCGGGGGGAGCTCCTACGAGCAGTACTTC. V is TRBV20-1 and J is TRBJ2-7, with TRBD2 identical over 13 bases. Losses at the gene ends were 5 bases for V and 0 bases for J; bases not matched to a gene: 7. The CDR3 spans 16 residues. From germline, CDR1 is DFQATT and CDR2 SNEGSKA (reference sequence).